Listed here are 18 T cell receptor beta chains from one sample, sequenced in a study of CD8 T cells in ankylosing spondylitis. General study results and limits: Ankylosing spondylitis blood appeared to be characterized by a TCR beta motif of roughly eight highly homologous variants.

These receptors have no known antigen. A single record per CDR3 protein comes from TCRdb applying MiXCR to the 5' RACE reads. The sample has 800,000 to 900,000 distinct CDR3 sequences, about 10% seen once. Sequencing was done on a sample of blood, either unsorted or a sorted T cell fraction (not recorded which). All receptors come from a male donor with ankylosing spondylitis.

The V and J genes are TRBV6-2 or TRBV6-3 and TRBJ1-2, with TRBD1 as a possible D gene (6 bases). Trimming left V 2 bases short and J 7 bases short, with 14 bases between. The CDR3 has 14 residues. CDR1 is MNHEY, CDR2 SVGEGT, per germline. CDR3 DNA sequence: TGTGCCAGCAGTTACGTCGAACAGGGTCGTGGCTACACCTTC. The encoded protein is CASSYVEQGRGYTF.

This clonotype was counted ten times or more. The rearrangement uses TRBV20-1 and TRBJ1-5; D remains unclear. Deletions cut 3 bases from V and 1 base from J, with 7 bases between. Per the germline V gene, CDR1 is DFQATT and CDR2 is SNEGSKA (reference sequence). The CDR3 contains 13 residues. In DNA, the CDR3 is TGCAGTGCTAGTCCCGAGAGCAATCAGCCCCAGCATTTT. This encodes CSASPESNQPQHF.

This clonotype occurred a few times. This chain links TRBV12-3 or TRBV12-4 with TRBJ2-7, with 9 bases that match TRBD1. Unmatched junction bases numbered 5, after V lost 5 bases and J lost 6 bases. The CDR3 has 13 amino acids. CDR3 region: CASSTGQGGEQYF. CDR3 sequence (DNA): TGTGCCAGCAGTACGGGACAGGGCGGCGAGCAGTACTTC.

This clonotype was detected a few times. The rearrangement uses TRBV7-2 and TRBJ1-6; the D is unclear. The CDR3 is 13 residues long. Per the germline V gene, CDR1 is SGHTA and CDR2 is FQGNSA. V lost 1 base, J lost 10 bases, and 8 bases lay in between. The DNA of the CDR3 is TGTGCCAGCAGCTTAGACGGGGAGTCACCCCTCCACTTT. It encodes CASSLDGESPLHF.

The CDR3 DNA reads as TGTGCCAGCCTTAGCCCGGCCCTGCAGTTCTTC. Its translation: CASLSPALQFF. The chain combines TRBV28 with TRBJ2-1; no reliable D call. The CDR3 is made up of 11 amino acids. Trimming removed 8 bases at V and 12 bases at J, with 14 bases between. CDR1 MDHEN and CDR2 SYDVKM come from the germline V gene.

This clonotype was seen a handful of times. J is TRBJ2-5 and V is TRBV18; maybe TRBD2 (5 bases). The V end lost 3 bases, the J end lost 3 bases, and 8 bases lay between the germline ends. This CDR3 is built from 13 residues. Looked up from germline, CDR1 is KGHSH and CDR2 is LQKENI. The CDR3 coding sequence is TGTGCCAGCTCACCGAAGGGAGAAGAGACCCAGTACTTC. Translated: CASSPKGEETQYF.

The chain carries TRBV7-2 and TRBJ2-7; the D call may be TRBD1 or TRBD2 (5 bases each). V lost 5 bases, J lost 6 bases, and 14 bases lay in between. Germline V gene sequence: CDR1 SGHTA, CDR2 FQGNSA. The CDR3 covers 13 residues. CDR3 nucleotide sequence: TGTGCCAGCAGCCCGGGACGTAACTTCGAGCAGTACTTC. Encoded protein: CASSPGRNFEQYF.

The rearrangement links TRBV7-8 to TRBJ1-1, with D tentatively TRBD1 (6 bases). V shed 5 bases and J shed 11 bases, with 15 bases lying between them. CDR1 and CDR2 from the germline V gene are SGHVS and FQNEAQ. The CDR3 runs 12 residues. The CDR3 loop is CASSPTGLKAFF. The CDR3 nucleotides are TGTGCCAGCAGCCCGACAGGACTTAAGGCTTTCTTT.

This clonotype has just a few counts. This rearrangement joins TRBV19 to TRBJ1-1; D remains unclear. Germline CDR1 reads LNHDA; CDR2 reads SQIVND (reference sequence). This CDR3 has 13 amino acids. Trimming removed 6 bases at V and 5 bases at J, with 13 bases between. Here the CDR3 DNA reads TGTGCCAGTAGCACATACGCGGGAACTGAAGCTTTCTTT. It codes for CASSTYAGTEAFF.

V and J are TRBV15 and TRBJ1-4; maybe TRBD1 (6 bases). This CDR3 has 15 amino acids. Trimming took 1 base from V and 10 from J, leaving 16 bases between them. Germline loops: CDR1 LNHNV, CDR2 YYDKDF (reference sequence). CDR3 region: CATSRVGRAGVKLFF. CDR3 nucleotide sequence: TGTGCCACCAGCAGAGTAGGCAGGGCAGGGGTAAAACTGTTTTTT.

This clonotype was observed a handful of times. In DNA form, the CDR3 reads TGTGCCAGCAGTATCTACAGTTTCCAAGAGACCCAGTACTTC. Its translation: CASSIYSFQETQYF. The chain combines TRBV6-2 or TRBV6-3 with TRBJ2-5, with D uncertain. The CDR3 loop spans 14 amino acids. The V gene lost 5 bases and the J gene lost 1 base, with 11 bases spanning the gap. Germline V gene data show CDR1 as MNHEY and CDR2 as SVGEGT.

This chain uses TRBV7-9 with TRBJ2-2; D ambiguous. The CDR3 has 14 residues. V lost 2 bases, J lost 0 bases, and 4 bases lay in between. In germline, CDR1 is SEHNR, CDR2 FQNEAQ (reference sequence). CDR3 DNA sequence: TGTGCCAGCAGCTTACAGGCGAACACCGGGGAGCTGTTTTTT. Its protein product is CASSLQANTGELFF.

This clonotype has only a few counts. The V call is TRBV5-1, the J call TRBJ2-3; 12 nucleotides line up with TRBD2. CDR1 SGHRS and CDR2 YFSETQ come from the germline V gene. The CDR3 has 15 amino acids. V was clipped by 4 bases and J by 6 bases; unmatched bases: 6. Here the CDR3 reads CASSTRLAGVDTQYF. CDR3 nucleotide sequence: TGCGCCAGCAGCACCCGACTAGCGGGGGTGGATACGCAGTATTTT.

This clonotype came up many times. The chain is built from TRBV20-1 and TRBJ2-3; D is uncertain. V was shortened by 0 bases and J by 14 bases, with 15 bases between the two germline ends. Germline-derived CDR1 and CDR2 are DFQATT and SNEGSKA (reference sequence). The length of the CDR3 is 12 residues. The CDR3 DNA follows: TGCAGTGCTAGAGATCTAATTTCTCGGCTGTATTTT. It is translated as CSARDLISRLYF.

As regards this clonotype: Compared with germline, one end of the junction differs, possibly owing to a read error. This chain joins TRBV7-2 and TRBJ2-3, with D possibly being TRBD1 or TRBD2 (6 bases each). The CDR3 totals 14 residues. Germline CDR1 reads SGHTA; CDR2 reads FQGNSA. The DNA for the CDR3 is TGTGCCAGCAGTGAGGGGGGCTACACAGATACGCAATATTTT. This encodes CASSEGGYTDTQYF.

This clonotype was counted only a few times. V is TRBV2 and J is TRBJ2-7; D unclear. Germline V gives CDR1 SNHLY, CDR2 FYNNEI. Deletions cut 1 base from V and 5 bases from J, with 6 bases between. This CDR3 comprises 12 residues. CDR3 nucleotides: TGTGCCAGCAGTGAAGTAGCTGACGAGCAGTACTTC. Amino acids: CASSEVADEQYF.

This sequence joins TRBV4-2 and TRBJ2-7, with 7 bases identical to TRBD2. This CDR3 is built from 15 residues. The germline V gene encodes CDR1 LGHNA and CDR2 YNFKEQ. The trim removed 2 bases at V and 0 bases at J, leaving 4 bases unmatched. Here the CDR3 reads CASSQPGLSSYEQYF. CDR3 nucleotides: TGTGCCAGCAGCCAACCGGGACTATCCTCCTACGAGCAGTACTTC.

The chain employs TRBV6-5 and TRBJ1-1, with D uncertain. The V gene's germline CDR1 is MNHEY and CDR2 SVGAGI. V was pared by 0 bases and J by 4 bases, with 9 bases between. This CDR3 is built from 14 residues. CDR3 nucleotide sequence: TGTGCCAGCAGTTACTCGGGCGTATTCACTGAAGCTTTCTTT. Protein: CASSYSGVFTEAFF.